Shown below are 23 T cell receptor beta chains from a single sample sequenced in a study of blood T cells in healthy people across ages. Using a J-beta primer mix together with a sample-barcoded 5' primer, a second PCR was run for about 7 to 12 cycles. TCRdb reanalysed the 5' RACE reads using MiXCR and keeps one entry per CDR3 protein. The sample shows about 720,000 distinct CDR3 sequences, 20% to 25% of them seen only once. Sequences were obtained from blood. All receptors come from a man aged 65 to 85 in good health.

This clonotype showed up just a few times. The genes are TRBV12-5 and TRBJ2-5; the D gene could be TRBD1 or TRBD2 (5 bases each). V shed 3 bases and J shed 5 bases, with 25 bases lying between them. The CDR3 loop spans 18 amino acids. Germline lookup yields CDR1 LGHNT and CDR2 FRNRAP. The CDR3 DNA is TGTGCTAGTGGTTTCGGTAGTATGGGGGAAAACCCGGGGGAGACCCAGTACTTC. It yields the protein CASGFGSMGENPGETQYF.

The gene calls are TRBV20-1 and TRBJ1-1, with D possibly being TRBD1 (5 bases). The CDR3 totals 14 residues. The germline V gene encodes CDR1 DFQATT and CDR2 SNEGSKA (reference sequence). Trimming removed 1 base at V and 0 bases at J, with 9 bases between. CDR3 region: CSARAGGMNTEAFF. CDR3 sequence (DNA): TGCAGTGCTAGAGCCGGGGGAATGAACACTGAAGCTTTCTTT.

The V and J genes are TRBV5-1 and TRBJ1-2; possible D gene TRBD1, 6 bases. Germline V lookup: CDR1 SGHRS, CDR2 YFSETQ. The CDR3 has 15 amino acids. V was trimmed by 4 bases and J by 8 bases, leaving 21 bases between them. The CDR3 protein is CASSPQQGSVGGYTF. The CDR3 DNA follows: TGCGCCAGCAGCCCACAACAGGGATCGGTAGGCGGCTACACCTTC.

This clonotype has only a few counts. At one of its ends the junction is not consistent with the germline gene, which may arise from a read error. The chain joins TRBV5-4 to TRBJ2-3; D ambiguous. The CDR3 runs 14 residues. The germline gives CDR1 SGHNT, CDR2 YYREEE (reference sequence). DNA for the CDR3: TGCGCCAGCAGCTCCGGCAGGAACACAGATACGCAGTATTTT. Its protein is CASSSGRNTDTQYF.

This clonotype was counted at least ten times. The chain recombines TRBV3-1 with TRBJ2-7; D is unresolved. The CDR3 is 11 amino acids. V was cut by 1 base and J by 3 bases, with 1 base left in between. The germline V gene has CDR1 LGHDT and CDR2 YNNKEL (reference sequence). The CDR3 region has the DNA TGTGCCAGCAGCCAAGTCTACGAGCAGTACTTC. It translates to CASSQVYEQYF.

This chain uses TRBV7-6 with TRBJ2-6, with D perhaps TRBD1 (5 bases). Germline lookup yields CDR1 SGHVS and CDR2 FNYEAQ. The germline V and J ends were trimmed by 8 bases and 1 base, with 9 bases remaining between them. There are 14 residues in the CDR3. The CDR3 nucleotides are TGTGCCAGCGGAAGGGGTTCTGGGGCCAACGTCCTGACTTTC. Residues: CASGRGSGANVLTF.

In its sample, this clonotype was seen a few times. The chain has TRBV29-1 and TRBJ2-3; 7 bases are shared with TRBD2. The trim removed 3 bases at V and 2 bases at J, leaving 14 bases unmatched. The length of the CDR3 is 17 residues. Looked up from germline, CDR1 is SQVTM and CDR2 is ANQGSEA. The CDR3 loop reads CSVEGGRLAAATDTQYF. CDR3 DNA: TGCAGCGTTGAGGGAGGGCGGCTAGCCGCCGCCACAGATACGCAGTATTTT.

The V and J genes are TRBV29-1 and TRBJ2-7; the D is unclear. V lost 5 bases, J lost 2 bases, and 16 bases lay in between. The V gene's germline CDR1 is SQVTM and CDR2 ANQGSEA. The CDR3 extends over 14 amino acids. CDR3 loop: CSVSLAGNPYEQYF. DNA of the CDR3: TGCAGCGTTTCCTTGGCAGGCAACCCCTACGAGCAGTACTTC.

This clonotype was found a few times. The chain is built from TRBV20-1 and TRBJ2-5; maybe TRBD1 (5 bases). V dropped 4 bases and J dropped 5 bases, with 14 bases sitting between them. The CDR3 covers 13 residues. The germline V gene encodes CDR1 DFQATT and CDR2 SNEGSKA (reference sequence). The CDR3 nucleotides are TGCAGTGCTAACAAGGGGCTAGGGGAGACCCAGTACTTC. Protein sequence: CSANKGLGETQYF.

This clonotype was detected a few times. The rearrangement joins TRBV10-3 to TRBJ1-6; D not certain. Germline lookup yields CDR1 ENHRY and CDR2 SYGVKD. The CDR3 runs 14 residues. Trimming removed 0 bases from V and 7 bases from J, with 7 bases in between. The chain's CDR3 is CAISESAQNSPLHF. CDR3 DNA sequence: TGTGCCATCAGTGAGTCGGCACAAAATTCACCCCTCCACTTT.

This clonotype was counted only a few times. The chain combines TRBV9 with TRBJ2-1; TRBD2 aligns across 13 bases. The germline V gene encodes CDR1 SGDLS and CDR2 YYNGEE. The CDR3 extends over 17 amino acids. With V trimmed by 4 bases and J by 2 bases, 6 bases remained unmatched. The CDR3 protein is CASSLTSGGAAYNEQFF. The CDR3 DNA reads as TGTGCCAGCAGCTTAACTAGCGGGGGGGCGGCCTACAATGAGCAGTTCTTC. The full variable domain, its missing parts supplied by reference TRBV9 and TRBJ2-1, is DSGVTQTPKHLITATGQRVTLRCSPRSGDLSVYWYQQSLDQGLQFLIQYYNGEERAKGNILERFSAQQFPDLHSELNLSSLELGDSALYFCASSLTSGGAAYNEQFFGPGTRLTVL.

V gene TRBV5-1 combines with J gene TRBJ2-3; tentatively, D is TRBD1 (6 bases). Germline CDR1 SGHRS, CDR2 YFSETQ. This CDR3 region has 13 residues. V was clipped by 0 bases and J by 7 bases, with 9 bases between them. CDR3 nucleotides: TGCGCCAGCAGCTTGGCCTGGGACAATACGCAGTATTTT. Residues: CASSLAWDNTQYF.

The rearrangement uses TRBV18 and TRBJ1-5; tentatively, D is TRBD1 (6 bases). CDR3 length equals 14 residues. V was pared by 2 bases and J by 5 bases, with 10 bases between. Germline CDR1 KGHSH, CDR2 LQKENI. The CDR3 DNA reads as TGTGCCAGCTCACCAGGCAGGGGCGATCAGCCCCAGCATTTT. It yields the protein CASSPGRGDQPQHF.

This clonotype was observed a handful of times. The chain is built from TRBV20-1 and TRBJ2-1, with 8 bases that match TRBD2. J was trimmed by 6 bases and V by 4 bases; bases with no gene match: 8. CDR1 and CDR2 from the germline V gene are DFQATT and SNEGSKA (reference sequence). The CDR3 sequence is 14 residues long. The CDR3 reads CSAIRGGRGNEQFF. The CDR3 bases are TGCAGTGCTATCCGGGGGGGCCGAGGCAATGAGCAGTTCTTC.

V gene TRBV3-1 combines with J gene TRBJ2-4; D is ambiguous. The CDR3 runs to 13 residues. V was shortened by 6 bases and J by 13 bases, with 19 bases between the two germline ends. Germline V gene sequence: CDR1 LGHDT, CDR2 YNNKEL (reference sequence). The CDR3 nucleotides are TGTGCCAGCAGTTTCAAACCCCTAGGCCAACAGTACTTC. Its translation: CASSFKPLGQQYF.

The gene calls are TRBV7-2 and TRBJ2-7; 10 bases align to TRBD2. The DNA end is more similar to TRBJ2-1, so the J call may be wrong. The CDR3 is 16 amino acids. In germline, CDR1 is SGHTA, CDR2 FQGNSA. CDR3: CASSLAGLASDNEQFF. The CDR3 DNA is TGTGCCAGCAGCTTAGCGGGACTAGCGTCGGACAATGAGCAGTTCTTC.

In nucleotides, the CDR3 is TGCAGTGCTCAGACAGGAGAGGTCTACAATGAGCAGTTCTTC. Translating it yields CSAQTGEVYNEQFF. This chain links TRBV20-1 with TRBJ2-1, with D possibly being TRBD1 (6 bases). V was trimmed by 5 bases and J by 3 bases, leaving 14 bases between them. The V gene's germline CDR1 is DFQATT and CDR2 SNEGSKA (reference sequence). The CDR3 runs 14 residues.

V is TRBV28 and J is TRBJ2-7, with TRBD1 matching 9 bases. Germline CDR1 and CDR2: MDHEN and SYDVKM. Trimming removed 5 bases from V and 3 bases from J; junction bases left unmatched: 8. This CDR3 spans 15 amino acids. In nucleotides, the CDR3 is TGTGCCAGCAGTCCCCGGGACAGGGCTTTCTACGAGCAGTACGTC. As protein: CASSPRDRAFYEQYV.

The rearrangement uses TRBV5-1 and TRBJ2-3; 7 nucleotides align to TRBD1. This CDR3 region has 14 residues. With 6 bases clipped from V and 2 bases from J, the junction kept 6 bases outside the gene matches. Germline-derived CDR1 and CDR2 are SGHRS and YFSETQ. The CDR3 here is CASNTGQFTDTQYF. CDR3 nucleotide sequence: TGCGCCAGCAACACGGGACAGTTCACAGATACGCAGTATTTT. Full variable domain (missing parts from reference TRBV5-1 and TRBJ2-3): KAGVTQTPRYLIKTRGQQVTLSCSPISGHRSVSWYQQTPGQGLQFLFEYFSETQRNKGNFPGRFSGRQFSNSRSEMNVSTLELGDSALYLCASNTGQFTDTQYFGPGTRLTVL.

The chain employs TRBV5-6 and TRBJ2-5, with 8 nucleotides matching TRBD2. Germline V CDR1 and CDR2: SGHDT, YYEEEE. The CDR3 extends over 16 amino acids. J gave up 5 bases and V 4 bases, and 13 bases lay outside the gene matches. CDR3 sequence reads: CASSRPGTRSVETQYF. In DNA form, the CDR3 reads TGTGCCAGCAGCCGCCCTGGGACTAGGAGTGTGGAGACCCAGTACTTC.

DNA for the CDR3: TGTGCCTGCCAAAGACTAGCGGGAGGGACCAATGAGCAGTTCTTC. This encodes CACQRLAGGTNEQFF. The chain has TRBV30 and TRBJ2-1; 14 bases are shared with TRBD2. The CDR3 loop spans 15 amino acids. J was trimmed by 6 bases and V by 6 bases; bases with no gene match: 7. Germline V gene lookup returns CDR1 GTSNPN and CDR2 SVGIG (reference sequence).

In its sample, this clonotype was seen a few times. This chain uses TRBV11-2 with TRBJ2-3; maybe TRBD1 (6 bases). Trimming left V 1 base short and J 5 bases short, with 13 bases between. Germline CDR1 is SGHAT and CDR2 is FQNNGV. This CDR3 spans 15 amino acids. The CDR3 coding sequence is TGTGCCAGCAGCTTAGCGCAGGGGCGGAAAGATACGCAGTATTTT. Translating it yields CASSLAQGRKDTQYF.

The chain combines TRBV7-9 with TRBJ2-1; 9 positions agree with TRBD2. V trimming: 5 bases; J trimming: 8 bases; junction bases outside the gene matches: 13. This CDR3 is 16 amino acids long. Germline CDR1 is SEHNR and CDR2 is FQNEAQ (reference sequence). CDR3 sequence reads: CASSRGLAPRMDEQFF. DNA for the CDR3: TGTGCCAGCAGCCGGGGACTAGCTCCGCGAATGGATGAGCAGTTCTTC.